The source of this TCR beta chain is a study of blood T cell repertoires in COVID-19. Original processing methods: Amplification from reference gene primers served as the basis for estimated nucleated cell counts. Measured with immunoSEQ multiplex PCR; TCRdb has only the in-frame clones, and not every one. V, J and clone size were drawn from that table, and D and trimming were deduced from the DNA. The sample shows some 220,000 clones, over 75% of them seen only once. The sequenced sample was peripheral blood. The TCR sequence derives from a human donor in a cohort sampled during active COVID-19.

The CDR3 nucleotides read TGTGCCAGCAGCCCGGGGACAGCAGACTACAATGAGCAGTTCTTC. Its protein product is CASSPGTADYNEQFF. V and J are TRBV7-9 and TRBJ2-1, with TRBD1 matching over 7 bases. Germline lookup yields CDR1 SEHNR and CDR2 FQNEAQ (reference sequence). This CDR3 spans 15 amino acids. V lost 5 bases and J lost 3; bases outside the gene matches: 7.